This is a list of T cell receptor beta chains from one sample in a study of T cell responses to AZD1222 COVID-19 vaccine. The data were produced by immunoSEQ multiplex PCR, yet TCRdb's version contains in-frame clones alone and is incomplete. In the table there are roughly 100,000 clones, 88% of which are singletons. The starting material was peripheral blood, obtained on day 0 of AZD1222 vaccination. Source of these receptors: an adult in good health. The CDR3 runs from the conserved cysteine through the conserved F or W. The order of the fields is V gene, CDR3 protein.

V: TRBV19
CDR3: CSSGTSGRGEQFF

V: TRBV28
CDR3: CASSTPPDRGIQHF

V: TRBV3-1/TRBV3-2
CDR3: CASSHWVGEQFF

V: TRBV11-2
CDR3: CASSLTLGGLGSSYNEQFF

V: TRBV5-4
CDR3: CASRIWGGGDTQYF

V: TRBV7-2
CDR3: CASRGGANSPLHF

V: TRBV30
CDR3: CAWSTMSRVNEKLFF

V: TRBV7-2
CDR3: CASSPGGSSFEQYF

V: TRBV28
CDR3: CASSALGTSGEKLFF

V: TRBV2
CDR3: CASSEALWDTGELFF

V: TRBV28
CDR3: CASSRGQGEETQYF

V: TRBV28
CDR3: CASSFRLAGFSYEQYF

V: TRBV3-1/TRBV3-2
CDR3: CASSHGTDPYEQYF

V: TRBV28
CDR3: CASSSLGGGRGDEQFF

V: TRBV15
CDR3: CATSKARGARNTEAFF

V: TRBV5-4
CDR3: CASSSVGPGNTIYF

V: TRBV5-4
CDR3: CASSRSGTGIRGYEQYF

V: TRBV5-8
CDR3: CASILTGRNNEQFF